This entry describes one TCR beta chain. Using a J-beta primer mix together with a sample-barcoded 5' primer, a second PCR was run for roughly 6 to 12 cycles. MiXCR, run by TCRdb on the 5' RACE reads, gives a single entry per CDR3 protein. The sample lists 1.5 million to 2 million distinct CDR3 sequences; roughly 27% were seen once. The data derive from a study of blood T cells in healthy people across ages. The overall study: About one barcoded beta molecule was captured per two T cells (by template switching).

The CDR3 has 16 amino acids. In germline, CDR1 is SGHVS, CDR2 FQNEAQ. With 11 bases clipped from V and 5 bases from J, the junction kept 20 bases outside the gene matches. Each sample yielded at least 6 micrograms of PBMC total RNA. The rearrangement joins TRBV7-8 to TRBJ1-1, with 7 positions matching TRBD1. This clonotype was obtained from a woman between 25 and 40 years old in good health. The sample taken for sequencing was blood. The CDR3, as DNA: TGTGCCGAGGAAGAGACAGGGATTAAGTATGGAACTGAAGCTTTCTTT. Its protein product is CAEEETGIKYGTEAFF.